The 9 T cell receptor beta chains below were found in one sample sequenced in a study of OX40 agonist ivuxolimab in advanced cancers. Method: immunoSEQ multiplex PCR; TCRdb's copy keeps in-frame clones and lacks some. The table includes roughly 130,000 clones, 90% to 95% detected once. Sequenced here: CD4+ or CD8+ T cells sorted from blood, sampled in a trial of the OX40 agonist ivuxolimab. These receptors originate from an adult with an advanced solid tumor such as melanoma, head and neck, liver or kidney cancer.

This chain joins TRBV28 and TRBJ2-7; 8 nucleotides line up with TRBD2. The length of the CDR3 is 14 residues. Trimming took 6 bases from V and 0 from J; bases not matched to a gene: 4. CDR1 is MDHEN, CDR2 SYDVKM, per germline. CDR3 amino acids: CASRRLASSYEQYF. CDR3 DNA sequence: TGTGCCAGCAGGAGACTAGCGAGCTCCTACGAGCAGTACTTC.

The chain carries TRBV28 and TRBJ2-7; 9 nucleotides agree with TRBD1. The V and J ends lost 7 bases and 5 bases, in that order; junction bases with no gene match: 12. The CDR3 contains 15 residues. CDR1 and CDR2 from the germline V gene are MDHEN and SYDVKM. This chain's CDR3 is CASIQPGQGVHEQYF. The CDR3, as DNA: TGTGCCAGCATACAACCGGGACAGGGTGTCCACGAGCAGTACTTC.

The chain joins TRBV5-6 to TRBJ1-1; 7 positions match TRBD1. Germline V lookup: CDR1 SGHDT, CDR2 YYEEEE. The CDR3 contains 16 residues. Losses at the gene ends were 0 bases for V and 6 bases for J; bases not matched to a gene: 11. CDR3 coding DNA: TGTGCCAGCAGCTTGGATCAGGGACAGATCGTCTCTGAAGCTTTCTTT. As protein: CASSLDQGQIVSEAFF.

The chain employs TRBV30 and TRBJ2-1, with D uncertain. The ends were cut back, 2 bases at V and 10 bases at J, with 9 bases in the middle. CDR3 length: 11 amino acids. Germline CDR1 reads GTSNPN; CDR2 reads SVGIG (reference sequence). The CDR3 spells CAWSPVGEQFF. DNA for the CDR3: TGTGCCTGGAGTCCGGTTGGGGAGCAGTTCTTC. The whole variable domain, filled in from reference TRBV30 and TRBJ2-1, reads SQTIHQWPATLVQPVGSPLSLECTVEGTSNPNLYWYRQAAGRGLQLLFYSVGIGQISSEVPQNLSASRPQDRQFILSSKKLLLSDSGFYLCAWSPVGEQFFGPGTRLTVL.

The genes are TRBV19 and TRBJ2-2; D is unresolved. Trimming removed 5 bases from V and 1 base from J, with 8 bases in between. Germline loops: CDR1 LNHDA, CDR2 SQIVND (reference sequence). This CDR3 comprises 14 residues. The CDR3 DNA reads TGTGCCAGTAGTTCCCCATGGAACACCGGGGAGCTGTTTTTT. This encodes CASSSPWNTGELFF.

The chain couples TRBV28 to TRBJ2-7; TRBD1 matches at 10 bases. This CDR3 comprises 13 residues. The junction had 9 bases not matched to a gene; V was cut back by 11 bases and J by 5 bases. Germline V lookup: CDR1 MDHEN, CDR2 SYDVKM. The CDR3: CAGGGQGINEQYF. In DNA form, the CDR3 reads TGTGCCGGGGGGGGACAGGGGATCAACGAGCAGTACTTC. The full variable domain, completed using reference TRBV28 and TRBJ2-7, is DVKVTQSSRYLVKRTGEKVFLECVQDMDHENMFWYRQDPGLGLRLIYFSYDVKMKEKGDIPEGYSVSREKKERFSLILESASTNQTSMYLCAGGGQGINEQYFGPGTRLTVT.

The chain is built from TRBV28 and TRBJ1-2; TRBD1 matches at 12 bases. The germline V gene encodes CDR1 MDHEN and CDR2 SYDVKM. V trimming: 6 bases; J trimming: 4 bases; junction bases outside the gene matches: 6. This CDR3 comprises 15 residues. CDR3 amino acids: CASSVGTGGRYGYTF. The CDR3 coding sequence is TGTGCCAGCAGCGTAGGGACAGGGGGCCGCTATGGCTACACCTTC.

CDR3 residues: CASSLEGSSLGTQYF. CDR3 in DNA: TGCGCCAGCAGCCTCGAAGGGTCCTCTCTGGGGACCCAGTACTTC. V gene TRBV5-1 combines with J gene TRBJ2-5, with D uncertain. V lost 4 bases and J 7 bases, leaving 20 bases between the germline ends. CDR3 size: 15 residues. Per the germline V gene, CDR1 is SGHRS and CDR2 is YFSETQ.

The chain combines TRBV7-3 with TRBJ1-1; no firm D call. This CDR3 is built from 13 residues. The V gene's germline CDR1 is SGHTA and CDR2 FQGTGA. Between the trimmed V and J ends, which lost 2 bases and 1 base, there was a span of 5 bases. CDR3 DNA sequence: TGTGCCAGCAGCTTACTCGCGAACACTGAAGCTTTCTTT. Translating it yields CASSLLANTEAFF.